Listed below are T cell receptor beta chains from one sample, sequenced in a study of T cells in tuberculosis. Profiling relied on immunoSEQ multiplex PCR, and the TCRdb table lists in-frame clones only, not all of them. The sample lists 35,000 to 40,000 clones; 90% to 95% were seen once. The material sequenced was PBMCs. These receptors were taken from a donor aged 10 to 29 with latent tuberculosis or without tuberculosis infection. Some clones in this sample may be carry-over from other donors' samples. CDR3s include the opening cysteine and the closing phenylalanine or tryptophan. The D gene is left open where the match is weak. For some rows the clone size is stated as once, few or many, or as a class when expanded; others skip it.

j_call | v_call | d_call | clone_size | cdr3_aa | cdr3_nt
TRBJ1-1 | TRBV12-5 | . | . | CASVLDSLNTEAFF | TGTGCTAGTGTTCTTGACAGTTTGAACACTGAAGCTTTCTTT
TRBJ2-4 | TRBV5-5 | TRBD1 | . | CASSPSPGQGKNIQYF | TGTGCCAGCAGCCCCTCTCCCGGACAGGGCAAAAACATTCAGTACTTC
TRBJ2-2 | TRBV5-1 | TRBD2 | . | CASSLTGTSAGELFF | TGCGCCAGCAGCCTCACCGGGACTAGCGCCGGGGAGCTGTTTTTT
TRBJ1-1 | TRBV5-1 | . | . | CASSLGHTNTEAFF | TGCGCCAGCAGCCTCGGACATACGAACACTGAAGCTTTCTTT
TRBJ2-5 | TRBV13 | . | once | CASSDLEGETQYF | TGTGCCAGCAGCGACTTGGAGGGAGAGACCCAGTACTTC
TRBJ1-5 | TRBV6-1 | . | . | CASTYSNQPQHF | TGTGCCAGCACCTATAGCAATCAGCCCCAGCATTTT
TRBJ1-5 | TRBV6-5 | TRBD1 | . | CASSQGDRVQPQHF | TGTGCCAGCAGTCAAGGGGACAGGGTGCAGCCCCAGCATTTT
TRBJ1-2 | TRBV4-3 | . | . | CASSQLREETYGYTF | TGCGCCAGCAGCCAACTTAGGGAGGAAACCTATGGCTACACCTTC
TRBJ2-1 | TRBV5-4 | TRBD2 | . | CASKAGGANNEQFF | TGTGCCAGCAAGGCGGGGGGGGCCAACAATGAGCAGTTCTTC
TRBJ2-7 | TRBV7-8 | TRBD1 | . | CASSFGQVYEQYF | TGTGCCAGCAGCTTCGGACAGGTATACGAGCAGTACTTC
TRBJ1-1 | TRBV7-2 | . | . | CASSYKNTEAFF | TGTGCCAGCAGCTACAAGAACACTGAAGCTTTCTTT
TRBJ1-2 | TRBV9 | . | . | CASSVANRGSGRF | TGTGCCAGCAGCGTAGCGAACCGAGGATCGGGTCGCTTC
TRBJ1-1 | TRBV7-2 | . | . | CASSLSRLITEAFF | TGTGCCAGCAGCTTAAGCAGGCTGATCACTGAAGCTTTCTTT
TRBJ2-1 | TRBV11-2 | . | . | CASSLAGASGNEQFF | TGTGCCAGCAGCTTGGCGGGGGCCTCCGGGAATGAGCAGTTCTTC
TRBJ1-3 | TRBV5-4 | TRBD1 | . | CASSPGTASGNTIYF | TGTGCCAGCAGCCCGGGGACAGCCTCTGGAAACACCATATATTTT
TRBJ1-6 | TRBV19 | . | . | CASSSAGVYNSPLHF | TGTGCCAGTAGTTCCGCGGGGGTCTATAATTCACCCCTCCACTTT
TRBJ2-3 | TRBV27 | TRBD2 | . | CASRRPGTTTDTQYF | TGTGCCAGCAGACGCCCCGGGACTACCACAGATACGCAGTATTTT
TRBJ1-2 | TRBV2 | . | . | CASSEGAGYGYTF | TGTGCCAGCAGTGAGGGGGCAGGTTATGGCTACACCTTC
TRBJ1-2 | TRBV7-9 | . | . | CASSLDTYYGYTF | TGTGCCAGCAGTTTGGACACTTACTATGGCTACACCTTC
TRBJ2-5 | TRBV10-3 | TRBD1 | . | CAISGTGPAETQYF | TGTGCCATCAGTGGGACAGGGCCTGCGGAGACCCAGTACTTC
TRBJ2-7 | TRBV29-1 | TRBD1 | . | CSVTAGGYEQYF | TGCAGCGTAACTGCAGGGGGCTACGAGCAGTACTTC
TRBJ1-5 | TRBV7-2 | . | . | CASSLIPGPVQPQHF | TGTGCCAGCAGCTTAATTCCAGGGCCCGTTCAGCCCCAGCATTTT
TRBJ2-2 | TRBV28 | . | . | CASSLGLYTGELFF | TGTGCCAGCAGTCTCGGGTTATACACCGGGGAGCTGTTTTTT
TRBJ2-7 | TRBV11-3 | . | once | CASSLDMTGKPYEQYF | TGTGCCAGCAGCTTAGATATGACGGGGAAACCCTACGAGCAGTACTTC
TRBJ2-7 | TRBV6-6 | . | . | CASSYPNAGGGEQYF | TGTGCCAGCAGTTACCCTAACGCCGGCGGCGGCGAGCAGTACTTC
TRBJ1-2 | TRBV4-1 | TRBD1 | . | CASSTTTGPRYGYTF | TGCGCCAGCAGCACAACGACAGGGCCTCGCTATGGCTACACCTTC
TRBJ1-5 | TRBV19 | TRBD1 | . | CATSTGNNQPQHF | TGTGCCACTTCGACAGGGAATAATCAGCCCCAGCATTTT
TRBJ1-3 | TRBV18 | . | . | CASSPQGAGNTIYF | TGTGCCAGCTCACCACAGGGAGCGGGAAACACCATATATTTT
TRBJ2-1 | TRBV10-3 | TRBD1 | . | CAIRPDRVDYNEQFF | TGTGCCATCAGGCCGGACAGGGTGGACTACAATGAGCAGTTCTTC
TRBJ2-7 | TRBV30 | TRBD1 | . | CAWSVQRGLPYEQYF | TGTGCCTGGAGTGTACAGAGGGGGCTCCCCTACGAGCAGTACTTC
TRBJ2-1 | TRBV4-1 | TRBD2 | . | CASSQEGGLANEQFF | TGCGCCAGCAGCCAAGAAGGGGGACTAGCAAATGAGCAGTTCTTC
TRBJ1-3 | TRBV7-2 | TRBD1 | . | CASSLTTGGSGNTIYF | TGTGCCAGCAGCTTGACGACAGGGGGCTCTGGAAACACCATATATTTT
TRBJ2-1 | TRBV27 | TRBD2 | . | CASSLAAYNEQFF | TGTGCCAGCAGTCTAGCGGCGTACAATGAGCAGTTCTTC
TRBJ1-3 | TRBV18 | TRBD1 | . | CASSPGQVSSGNTIYF | TGTGCCAGCTCACCCGGACAGGTGAGCTCTGGAAACACCATATATTTT
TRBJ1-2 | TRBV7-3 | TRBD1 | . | CASSPMPGQAGYTF | TGTGCCAGCAGCCCGATGCCGGGACAGGCTGGCTACACCTTC
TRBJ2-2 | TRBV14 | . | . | CASSQVYGPGELFF | TGTGCCAGCAGCCAAGTTTACGGTCCCGGGGAGCTGTTTTTT
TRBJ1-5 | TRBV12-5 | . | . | CASGHDRSSNQPQHF | TGTGCTAGTGGACATGACAGGAGCAGCAATCAGCCCCAGCATTTT
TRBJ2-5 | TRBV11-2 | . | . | CASSLVPLPGTGETQYF | TGTGCCAGCAGCTTAGTTCCCCTTCCCGGAACCGGGGAGACCCAGTACTTC
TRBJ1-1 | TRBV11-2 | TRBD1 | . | CASSLGTTGGGGTEAFF | TGTGCCAGCAGCTTAGGAACGACAGGGGGAGGAGGTACTGAAGCTTTCTTT